The following is a T cell receptor (beta chain) sequence with its context. The PCR was carried out with 60 Vbeta primers and 13 Jbeta primers. The authors' processing: In a later analysis, the count reached some 83 million unique TCR beta chains, with 9 million to 11 million shared. Only in-frame clones appear in the TCRdb table, and some are missing; sequencing was by immunoSEQ multiplex PCR. The DNA gave D and trimming, while V, J and clone size come from that table. The sample records under 140,000 clones, around three quarters being singletons. This entry belongs to a study of cytomegalovirus exposure and HLA in healthy donors. Study-wide background: Clustering assigned 81% of the approximately 400 genotyped donors to the Caucasian-associated ancestry cluster.

V lost 2 bases and J 1 base, leaving 9 bases between the germline ends. Germline lookup yields CDR1 MNHEY and CDR2 SMNVEV (reference sequence). The CDR3 length is 14 residues. V usage is TRBV27 and J usage is TRBJ2-7; tentative D call: TRBD1 (5 bases). The source is a woman under 40 in good health and CMV-seronegative. Specimen: PBMCs. CDR3 protein: CASSLRAGSYEQYF. The CDR3 nucleotides read TGTGCCAGCAGTTTAAGGGCAGGGTCCTACGAGCAGTACTTC.